This record concerns one TCR beta chain sequence. This specimen belongs to a study of blood T cell repertoires in COVID-19. About the research overall: Whether acute or convalescent, the COVID-19 samples came from the United States, Italy and Spain. T cells, B-cell-depleted T cells, or PBMCs supplied cDNA or gDNA.

Authors' analysis steps: The assay estimated nucleated cells by amplifying reference gene primers. Only in-frame clones appear in the TCRdb table, and some are missing; sequencing was by immunoSEQ multiplex PCR. The V and J calls and the clone size are those of that table, but D and trimming were determined from the DNA. The table lists 400,000 to 450,000 clones, roughly 88% of them singletons. The junction had 5 bases not matched to a gene; V was cut back by 3 bases and J by 4 bases. CDR3 length: 14 residues. The germline CDR1 and CDR2 sequences are LNHDA and SQIVND (reference sequence). The J gene is TRBJ1-2, the V gene TRBV19, with 7 bases lining up with TRBD1. The TCR sequence derives from a woman aged 25 to 39 with active or convalescent COVID-19. The sample was peripheral blood. CDR3 bases: TGTGCCAGTAGTATGCCGGGACAGAGCTATGGCTACACCTTC. Translating gives CASSMPGQSYGYTF.